This T cell receptor beta chain was obtained from a study of cytomegalovirus exposure and HLA in healthy donors. A remark on this clone: The target antigen is unknown.

The study's findings and limits: High sensitivity and specificity were reportedly achieved when the classifier diagnosed cytomegalovirus status. Links to common viral pathogens appeared, in a later analysis, for several of the most significant clusters. Cytomegalovirus-associated TCR beta chains were listed, numbering roughly 150.

Both 60 Vbeta primers and 13 Jbeta primers went into the PCR. Using immunoSEQ multiplex PCR, the repertoire was profiled, and TCRdb retains in-frame clones only, with some absent. The data show more than 140,000 clones, with around three fifths seen just once and roughly 3.1% held by the top ten. The TCR comes from a woman in her 30s in good health and CMV-seropositive. The specimen sequenced was PBMCs.

The chain's CDR3 is CASNQGWAVGNTIYF. DNA of the CDR3: TGTGCCAGCAACCAAGGATGGGCAGTGGGCAACACCATATATTTT. V gene TRBV28 combines with J gene TRBJ1-3; D is ambiguous. This CDR3 has 15 residues. V was cut by 7 bases and J by 7 bases, with 20 bases left in between. Germline loops: CDR1 MDHEN, CDR2 SYDVKM.